The 18 T cell receptor beta chains below come from one sample, sequenced in a study of cytomegalovirus exposure and HLA in healthy donors. 13 Jbeta primers and 60 Vbeta primers were used for the PCR. The assay was immunoSEQ multiplex PCR, and TCRdb's table has in-frame clones only and misses some. The sample consists of 150,000 to 200,000 clones, around 76% of them appearing once. The sample comprised PBMCs. The receptors come from a female donor in good health and CMV-seronegative.

V and J are TRBV11-2 and TRBJ1-6; maybe TRBD1 (5 bases). The CDR3 consists of 13 residues. V was cut by 8 bases and J by 9 bases, with 14 bases left in between. CDR1 and CDR2 (germline): SGHAT, FQNNGV. In DNA form, the CDR3 reads TGTGCCAGCGGACAACAGGAATTTTCACCCCTCCACTTT. It encodes CASGQQEFSPLHF.

This chain links TRBV7-8 with TRBJ2-2; tentative D call: TRBD1 (6 bases). V gave up 4 bases and J gave up 1 base, with 7 bases separating them. This CDR3 comprises 14 residues. Per the germline V gene, CDR1 is SGHVS and CDR2 is FQNEAQ. The CDR3 protein is CASSSGQNTGELFF. The CDR3 nucleotides read TGTGCCAGCAGCTCGGGACAGAACACCGGGGAGCTGTTTTTT.

The V call is TRBV5-1, the J call TRBJ1-1; perhaps TRBD1 as D (5 bases). Trimming left V 6 bases short and J 1 base short, with 25 bases between. In germline, CDR1 is SGHRS, CDR2 YFSETQ. The CDR3 consists of 18 residues. DNA for the CDR3: TGCGCCAGCAAGGAGTCTGGACACGAAGTTTTCCCGAACACTGAAGCTTTCTTT. Translation: CASKESGHEVFPNTEAFF.

The rearrangement uses TRBV7-3 and TRBJ1-2, with D uncertain. Trimming stripped 5 bases from V and 1 base from J, with 14 bases between. Per the germline V gene, CDR1 is SGHTA and CDR2 is FQGTGA. CDR3 length: 15 residues. Here the CDR3 reads CASSPAPGNNYGYTF. The CDR3 nucleotides read TGTGCCAGCAGCCCGGCCCCGGGAAATAACTATGGCTACACCTTC. Combining the CDR3 with reference TRBV7-3 and TRBJ1-2 gives the whole variable domain GAGVSQTPSNKVTEKGKYVELRCDPISGHTALYWYRQSLGQGPEFLIYFQGTGAADDSGLPNDRFFAVRPEGSVSTLKIQRTERGDSAVYLCASSPAPGNNYGYTFGSGTRLTVV.

This rearrangement joins TRBV6-1 to TRBJ1-1, with D unclear. The CDR3 runs 14 residues. Between the trimmed V and J ends, which lost 9 bases and 0 bases, there was a span of 14 bases. Germline V gene data show CDR1 as MNHNS and CDR2 as SASEGT. The CDR3 bases are TGTGCCAGTCACGGCGGGCTTATGAACACTGAAGCTTTCTTT. This translates into CASHGGLMNTEAFF.

This chain links TRBV30 with TRBJ2-5; TRBD1 aligns across 10 bases. The V gene end was trimmed by 2 bases and the J gene end by 4 bases; junction bases not matched to a gene: 4. Germline V gives CDR1 GTSNPN, CDR2 SVGIG (reference sequence). The CDR3 has 14 amino acids. For the CDR3, the DNA is TGTGCCTGGAGTTACGGACAGGGGGGAGAGACCCAGTACTTC. Protein product: CAWSYGQGGETQYF.

The chain employs TRBV29-1 and TRBJ2-1; 10 nucleotides match TRBD2. The ends lost 3 bases at V and 0 bases at J; junction bases unmatched: 8. Per germline, CDR1 SQVTM and CDR2 ANQGSEA. The length of the CDR3 is 17 residues. This CDR3 is CSVDSVAGGFSYNEQFF. The CDR3 nucleotides are TGCAGCGTTGATTCGGTAGCGGGGGGTTTCTCCTACAATGAGCAGTTCTTC.

Here the CDR3 reads CASSFLQGAYEQYF. CDR3 in DNA: TGTGCCAGCAGTTTTTTACAGGGGGCCTACGAGCAGTACTTC. The chain carries TRBV27 and TRBJ2-7; 8 bases are shared with TRBD1. With 3 bases clipped from V and 2 bases from J, the junction kept 3 bases outside the gene matches. The CDR3 contains 14 residues. Germline CDR1 and CDR2: MNHEY and SMNVEV (reference sequence).

This chain connects TRBV2 to TRBJ2-3; 7 bases are shared with TRBD1. The CDR3 length is 15 residues. Germline V lookup: CDR1 SNHLY, CDR2 FYNNEI. J lost 1 base, V lost 4 bases, and 5 bases had no gene match. The DNA of the CDR3 is TGTGCCAGCAGTGCTAGGCAGGGGGGCACAGATACGCAGTATTTT. Amino acids: CASSARQGGTDTQYF.

This chain connects TRBV11-2 to TRBJ1-2, with TRBD1 matching over 7 bases. CDR3 length equals 17 residues. The V and J ends lost 5 bases and 7 bases, in that order; junction bases with no gene match: 19. Per germline, CDR1 SGHAT and CDR2 FQNNGV. CDR3 residues: CASSPARVTGQIIGYTF. CDR3 coding DNA: TGTGCCAGCAGCCCGGCTCGCGTGACAGGGCAGATTATTGGCTACACCTTC.

The chain uses TRBV7-3 and TRBJ1-1; no clear D gene. Germline loops: CDR1 SGHTA, CDR2 FQGTGA. Trimming removed 4 bases from V and 1 base from J, with 7 bases in between. The CDR3 is 13 residues long. The CDR3 spells CASSYQENTEAFF. CDR3 bases: TGTGCCAGCAGCTACCAGGAGAACACTGAAGCTTTCTTT.

V gene TRBV29-1 combines with J gene TRBJ1-1; D might be TRBD1 (6 bases). CDR1 is SQVTM, CDR2 ANQGSEA, per germline. V lost 2 bases and J lost 4, with 11 bases in between. The CDR3 totals 13 residues. Here the CDR3 DNA reads TGCAGCGTTGAATTGGGCAGGGGCACTGAAGCTTTCTTT. Protein sequence: CSVELGRGTEAFF.

This chain links TRBV6-1 with TRBJ1-3; tentative D call: TRBD1 (5 bases). The CDR3 consists of 16 residues. The germline V gene has CDR1 MNHNS and CDR2 SASEGT. Trimming shortened V by 4 bases and J by 0 bases, and 13 bases separated the two germline ends. The CDR3 DNA is TGTGCCAGCAGTGCTCCAGGGCCGCGCTCTGGAAACACCATATATTTT. Translation: CASSAPGPRSGNTIYF.

This chain joins TRBV5-6 and TRBJ1-5; the match to TRBD1 covers 7 bases. V shed 4 bases and J 1 base; nucleotides not matched to a gene: 8. This CDR3 has 16 residues. The germline V gene encodes CDR1 SGHDT and CDR2 YYEEEE. The CDR3 DNA is TGTGCCAGCAGCAACTTGGGACAGTCGAGCAATCAGCCCCAGCATTTT. As protein: CASSNLGQSSNQPQHF.

This rearrangement joins TRBV10-3 to TRBJ1-5; D may be TRBD1 (5 bases). This CDR3 has 15 amino acids. Deletions cut 0 bases from V and 4 bases from J, with 10 bases between. Per the germline V gene, CDR1 is ENHRY and CDR2 is SYGVKD. The CDR3 is CAISESTGGNQPQHF. The CDR3 DNA is TGTGCCATCAGTGAGTCGACGGGGGGGAATCAGCCCCAGCATTTT.

V usage is TRBV7-9 and J usage is TRBJ1-2; a possible D gene is TRBD1 (6 bases). The V gene lost 3 bases and the J gene lost 8 bases, with 13 bases spanning the gap. Germline CDR1 and CDR2: SEHNR and FQNEAQ (reference sequence). The CDR3 length is 13 residues. The CDR3 region is CASSFGTSTGYTF. For the CDR3, the DNA is TGTGCCAGCAGCTTTGGGACAAGTACGGGCTACACCTTC.

The chain links TRBV6-1 to TRBJ1-4; 7 nucleotides match TRBD1. Looked up from germline, CDR1 is MNHNS and CDR2 is SASEGT. J lost 7 bases, V lost 3 bases, and 5 bases had no gene match. This CDR3 is built from 14 residues. CDR3 residues: CASSDRGLVEKLFF. The CDR3 DNA is TGTGCCAGCAGTGATAGGGGGCTGGTTGAAAAACTGTTTTTT.

This sequence joins TRBV7-2 and TRBJ1-1, with D maybe TRBD1 (5 bases). V dropped 1 base and J dropped 1 base, with 7 bases sitting between them. CDR1 and CDR2 (germline): SGHTA, FQGNSA. The CDR3 has 14 amino acids. CDR3 in DNA: TGTGCCAGCAGCTTAGGGCAGGGGAACACTGAAGCTTTCTTT. It translates to CASSLGQGNTEAFF.